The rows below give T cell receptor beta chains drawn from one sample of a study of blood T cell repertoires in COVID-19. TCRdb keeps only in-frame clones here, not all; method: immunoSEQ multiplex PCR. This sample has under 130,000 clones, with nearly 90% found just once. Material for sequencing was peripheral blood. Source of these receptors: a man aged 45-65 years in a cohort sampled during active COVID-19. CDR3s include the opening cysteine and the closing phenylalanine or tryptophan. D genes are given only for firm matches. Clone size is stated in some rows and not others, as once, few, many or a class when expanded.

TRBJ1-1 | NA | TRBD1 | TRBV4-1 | CASSQENRGRTEAFF | TGCGCCAGCAGCCAAGAAAACAGGGGGCGGACTGAAGCTTTCTTT
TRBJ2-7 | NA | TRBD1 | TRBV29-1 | CSVDTGQGPTFEQYF | TGCAGCGTTGACACCGGACAGGGCCCTACCTTCGAGCAGTACTTC
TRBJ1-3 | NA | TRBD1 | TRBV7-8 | CASSPTGPGNTIYF | TGTGCCAGCAGCCCGACAGGGCCTGGAAACACCATATATTTT
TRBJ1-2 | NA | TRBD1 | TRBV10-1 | CASSDRGQGCNGYTF | TGCGCCAGCAGTGATAGGGGACAGGGGTGCAATGGCTACACCTTC
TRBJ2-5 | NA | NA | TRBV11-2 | CASSRRLGSTQYF | TGTGCCAGCAGCCGCCGACTAGGGTCGACCCAGTACTTC
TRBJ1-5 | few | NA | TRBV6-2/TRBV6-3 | CASSYMQSNQPQHF | TGTGCCAGCAGTTACATGCAGAGCAATCAGCCCCAGCATTTT
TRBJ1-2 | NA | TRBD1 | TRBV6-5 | CASNSAGGLYGYTF | TGTGCCAGCAATTCCGCAGGGGGCCTCTATGGCTACACCTTC
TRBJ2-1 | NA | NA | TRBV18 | CASSSTRDEQFF | TGTGCCAGCTCATCGACCCGGGATGAGCAGTTCTTC
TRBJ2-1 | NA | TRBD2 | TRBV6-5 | CATYRDYSYNEQFF | TGTGCCACATACCGGGACTACTCCTACAATGAGCAGTTCTTC
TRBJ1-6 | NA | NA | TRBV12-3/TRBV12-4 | CASRRSSSPLHF | TGTGCCAGCAGGCGGAGTTCTTCACCCCTCCACTTT
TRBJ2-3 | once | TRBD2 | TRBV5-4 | CASSRGLAGGRLTDTQYF | TGTGCCAGCAGCCGGGGACTAGCGGGGGGGCGGCTAACAGATACGCAGTATTTT
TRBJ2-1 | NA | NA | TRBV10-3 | CAISESGVGGNEQFF | TGTGCCATCAGTGAGTCGGGAGTCGGAGGTAATGAGCAGTTCTTC
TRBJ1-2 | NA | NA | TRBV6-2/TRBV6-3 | CASSYSGTNYGYTF | TGTGCCAGCAGCTACTCCGGGACAAACTATGGCTACACCTTC
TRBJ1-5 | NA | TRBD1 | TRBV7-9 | CASSPGTGSNQPQHF | TGTGCCAGCAGCCCCGGGACAGGTAGCAATCAGCCCCAGCATTTT
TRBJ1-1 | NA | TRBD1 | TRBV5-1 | CASSLTGIRNTEAFF | TGCGCCAGCAGCCTGACAGGGATCCGGAACACTGAAGCTTTCTTT
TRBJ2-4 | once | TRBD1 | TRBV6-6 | CASSTPGQGAENIQYF | TGTGCCAGCAGTACGCCCGGACAGGGGGCTGAGAACATTCAGTACTTC
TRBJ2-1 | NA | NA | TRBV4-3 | CASSHSAGTAAGDEQFF | TGCGCCAGCAGCCACTCGGCCGGGACTGCAGCGGGCGATGAGCAGTTCTTC
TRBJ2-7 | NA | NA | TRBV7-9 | CASSPHQRLAPYEQYF | TGTGCCAGCAGCCCCCATCAGCGGCTAGCGCCCTACGAGCAGTACTTC
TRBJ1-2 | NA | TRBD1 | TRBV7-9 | CASSSGQGVNYGYTF | TGTGCCAGCAGCTCGGGACAGGGCGTAAACTATGGCTACACCTTC
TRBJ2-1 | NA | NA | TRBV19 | CASSIGQLYNEQFF | TGTGCCAGTAGTATAGGACAGCTTTACAATGAGCAGTTCTTC
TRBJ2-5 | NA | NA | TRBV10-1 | CASSESWSRQETQYF | TGCGCCAGCAGTGAGTCTTGGAGTCGTCAAGAGACCCAGTACTTC
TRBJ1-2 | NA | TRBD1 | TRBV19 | CASRRSGQGALYGYTF | TGTGCCAGTAGACGCTCGGGACAGGGGGCCCTCTATGGCTACACCTTC
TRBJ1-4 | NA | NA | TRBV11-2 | CASSLGHRLNEKLFF | TGTGCCAGCAGCTTAGGACACCGGTTAAATGAAAAACTGTTTTTT
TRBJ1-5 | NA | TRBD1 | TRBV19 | CASSIGGSRTGQPQHF | TGTGCCAGTAGTATAGGAGGGTCCCGGACAGGGCAGCCCCAGCATTTT
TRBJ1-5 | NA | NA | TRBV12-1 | CASSLGPERNNQPQHF | TGTGCCAGCAGCCTAGGCCCAGAGCGTAACAATCAGCCCCAGCATTTT
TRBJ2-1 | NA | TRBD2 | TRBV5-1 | CASSARLAAHNEQFF | TGCGCCAGCAGCGCCCGACTAGCGGCGCACAATGAGCAGTTCTTC